Following are 20 T cell receptor beta chains from one sample sequenced in a study of cytomegalovirus exposure and HLA in healthy donors. Researchers ran the PCR with 60 Vbeta and 13 Jbeta primers. The data were produced by immunoSEQ multiplex PCR, yet TCRdb's version contains in-frame clones alone and is incomplete. This table has 100,000 to 120,000 clones, about three quarters appearing once. Sequenced material: PBMCs. These receptors were collected from a woman aged 60-75 years in good health and CMV-seropositive.

J is TRBJ1-5 and V is TRBV7-8, with TRBD1 identical over 7 bases. This CDR3 region has 15 residues. Trimming took 5 bases from V and 6 from J; bases not matched to a gene: 10. Germline values: CDR1 SGHVS, CDR2 FQNEAQ. CDR3 residues: CASSPGGMPGQPQHF. In DNA, the CDR3 is TGTGCCAGCAGCCCAGGGGGGATGCCGGGTCAGCCCCAGCATTTT.

This clone was seen a single time. The CDR3 DNA reads as TGTGCCAGCTCACTGTTCCCAGGACAGGGGGGGTACGAGCAGTACTTC. Translating gives CASSLFPGQGGYEQYF. This rearrangement joins TRBV18 to TRBJ2-7, with 10 bases fitting TRBD1. V lost 4 bases, J lost 4 bases, and 10 bases stayed unmatched. The CDR3 is 16 amino acids. Per the germline V gene, CDR1 is KGHSH and CDR2 is LQKENI. Full variable domain (missing parts from reference TRBV18 and TRBJ2-7): NAGVMQNPRHLVRRRGQEARLRCSPMKGHSHVYWYRQLPEEGLKFMVYLQKENIIDESGMPKERFSAEFPKEGPSILRIQQVVRGDSAAYFCASSLFPGQGGYEQYFGPGTRLTVT.

This clone was observed a single time. J is TRBJ2-2 and V is TRBV5-1, with 10 bases that match TRBD1. This CDR3 is built from 15 residues. The germline V gene encodes CDR1 SGHRS and CDR2 YFSETQ. V shed 0 bases, J shed 5 bases, and the junction held 1 base outside the gene matches. CDR3 nucleotides: TGCGCCAGCAGCTTGGCGGGACAGGGGACCGGGGAGCTGTTTTTT. Translated: CASSLAGQGTGELFF.

V usage is TRBV9 and J usage is TRBJ2-1, with 9 nucleotides matching TRBD2. The CDR3 runs 15 residues. Germline trimming cut 4 bases from V and 7 bases from J; bases unmatched to any gene: 9. The germline V gene encodes CDR1 SGDLS and CDR2 YYNGEE. Written as DNA, the CDR3 is TGTGCCAGCAGCCCCGGTTTAGCGGGAGAGAATGAGCAGTTCTTC. Its translation is CASSPGLAGENEQFF.

The gene calls are TRBV9 and TRBJ2-1; unclear D gene. CDR1 and CDR2 from the germline V gene are SGDLS and YYNGEE. The CDR3 is 17 residues long. V dropped 0 bases and J dropped 8 bases, with 21 bases sitting between them. CDR3 protein: CASSVAVHSERWDEQFF. The CDR3 region has the DNA TGTGCCAGCAGCGTAGCCGTGCACTCAGAGCGTTGGGATGAGCAGTTCTTC.

The chain has TRBV19 and TRBJ1-1; 9 bases agree with TRBD1. This CDR3 has 14 amino acids. V was clipped by 11 bases and J by 4 bases; unmatched bases: 11. The germline CDR1 and CDR2 sequences are LNHDA and SQIVND (reference sequence). This CDR3 reads CASSPGQGATEAFF. The CDR3 DNA is TGTGCCTCCTCGCCGGGACAGGGAGCCACTGAAGCTTTCTTT.

J is TRBJ2-1 and V is TRBV5-1; the match to TRBD2 covers 11 bases. The CDR3 has 16 amino acids. The trim removed 4 bases at V and 5 bases at J, leaving 8 bases unmatched. Germline CDR1 is SGHRS and CDR2 is YFSETQ. CDR3 nucleotide sequence: TGCGCCAGCAGCCCGACCGGGACTAGCGGACACAATGAGCAGTTCTTC. Encoded protein: CASSPTGTSGHNEQFF.

The rearrangement joins TRBV4-1 to TRBJ1-6; TRBD1 matches 7 bases. This CDR3 spans 16 amino acids. Unmatched junction bases numbered 8, after V lost 3 bases and J lost 6 bases. Germline loops: CDR1 MGHRA, CDR2 YSYEKL. Here the CDR3 reads CASSHRTGQINSPLHF. The CDR3 nucleotides are TGCGCCAGCAGCCATCGCACGGGACAGATTAATTCACCCCTCCACTTT.

With respect to this clone: Sequence at one end of the junction differs from germline and may be a read error. The chain recombines TRBV7-9 with TRBJ1-1; D unclear. The length of the CDR3 is 12 residues. CDR1 and CDR2 from the germline V gene are SEHNR and FQNEAQ (reference sequence). CDR3 sequence (DNA): TGTTCCAGCGGTGGCGGGAACACTGAAGCTTTCTTT. This gives the protein CSSGGGNTEAFF.

This chain uses TRBV7-6 with TRBJ2-7, with D maybe TRBD1 (5 bases). The CDR3 is made up of 14 amino acids. V was pared by 9 bases and J by 3 bases, with 18 bases between. The germline gives CDR1 SGHVS, CDR2 FNYEAQ. This chain's CDR3 is CASSRDSEFYEQYF. The CDR3 coding sequence is TGTGCCAGTTCGCGCGACAGCGAGTTCTACGAGCAGTACTTC.

Comments on this clone: A much larger clone lies one base from this, so it may be a read error. The rearrangement uses TRBV9 and TRBJ1-1; TRBD1 is a possible D gene (5 bases). Germline V gene sequence: CDR1 SGDLS, CDR2 YYNGEE. This CDR3 spans 13 amino acids. V lost 3 bases, J lost 0 bases, and 6 bases lay in between. The CDR3: CASSGQMNTEAFF. CDR3 in DNA: TGTGCCAGCAGCGGACAGATGAACACTGAAGCTTTCTTT.

This sequence joins TRBV5-1 and TRBJ2-7, with TRBD1 matching 12 bases. Trimming at V came to 6 bases and at J to 2 bases, leaving 15 bases not matched to a gene. The length of the CDR3 is 18 residues. CDR1 SGHRS and CDR2 YFSETQ come from the germline V gene. The CDR3 loop is CASTGTGGAFGKPYEQYF. Written as DNA, the CDR3 is TGCGCCAGCACCGGGACAGGGGGCGCGTTCGGAAAGCCCTACGAGCAGTACTTC.

On this clone itself: At the DNA level, this CDR3 is encoded by other sequences in the same sample as well. The chain recombines TRBV28 with TRBJ1-5; D possibly corresponds to TRBD1 (5 bases). CDR3 length: 14 amino acids. From germline, CDR1 is MDHEN and CDR2 SYDVKM. Trimming removed 3 bases at V and 0 bases at J, with 6 bases between. CDR3 DNA sequence: TGTGCCAGCAGTTTGGGGGGTAGCAATCAGCCCCAGCATTTT. Translating it yields CASSLGGSNQPQHF.

The chain carries TRBV5-1 and TRBJ1-4, with D possibly being TRBD1 (5 bases). Germline CDR1 and CDR2: SGHRS and YFSETQ. The V end was cut by 4 bases, the J end by 1 base, with 14 bases between. This CDR3 is 16 amino acids long. CDR3 nucleotide sequence: TGCGCCAGCAGCGCCGGTCCTAGGGGAACTAATGAAAAACTGTTTTTT. Amino acid sequence: CASSAGPRGTNEKLFF. Using reference TRBV5-1 and TRBJ1-4 for the parts outside the CDR3, the full variable domain is KAGVTQTPRYLIKTRGQQVTLSCSPISGHRSVSWYQQTPGQGLQFLFEYFSETQRNKGNFPGRFSGRQFSNSRSEMNVSTLELGDSALYLCASSAGPRGTNEKLFFGSGTQLSVL.

The rearrangement joins TRBV4-1 to TRBJ2-3, with 9 nucleotides matching TRBD2. Germline CDR1 MGHRA, CDR2 YSYEKL. After removal of 6 bases from V and 3 bases from J, the junction contained 4 bases not matched to a gene. The CDR3 spans 14 residues. For the CDR3, the DNA is TGCGCCAGCAGGGGACTAGCTGGAACAGATACGCAGTATTTT. Translating it yields CASRGLAGTDTQYF.

The rearrangement joins TRBV5-4 to TRBJ1-2, with 8 bases matching TRBD1. V shed 4 bases, J shed 3 bases, and the junction held 2 bases outside the gene matches. The CDR3 runs 13 residues. CDR1 is SGHNT, CDR2 YYREEE, per germline (reference sequence). The CDR3 reads CASSQDRDYGYTF. CDR3 DNA sequence: TGTGCCAGCAGCCAGGACAGGGACTATGGCTACACCTTC.

The chain is built from TRBV5-4 and TRBJ2-3; D remains ambiguous. V was trimmed by 1 base and J by 1 base, leaving 4 bases between them. The germline CDR1 and CDR2 sequences are SGHNT and YYREEE (reference sequence). The CDR3 spans 13 residues. The CDR3 spells CASSLRGTDTQYF. Written as DNA, the CDR3 is TGTGCCAGCAGCTTGCGCGGCACAGATACGCAGTATTTT. Drawing the rest from reference TRBV5-4 and TRBJ2-3, the complete variable domain is ETGVTQSPTHLIKTRGQQVTLRCSSQSGHNTVSWYQQALGQGPQFIFQYYREEENGRGNFPPRFSGLQFPNYSSELNVNALELDDSALYLCASSLRGTDTQYFGPGTRLTVL.

The V call is TRBV19, the J call TRBJ2-7, with a tentative D call TRBD2 (6 bases). Trimming removed 4 bases from V and 4 bases from J, with 14 bases in between. Per germline, CDR1 LNHDA and CDR2 SQIVND (reference sequence). The CDR3 contains 14 residues. This CDR3 reads CASSTGLDLYEQYF. DNA for the CDR3: TGTGCCAGTAGTACGGGACTCGATCTGTACGAGCAGTACTTC.

The rearrangement links TRBV6-5 to TRBJ2-4; TRBD2 agrees at 8 bases. CDR3 size: 14 residues. Germline CDR1 reads MNHEY; CDR2 reads SVGAGI. Losses at the gene ends were 5 bases for V and 0 bases for J; bases not matched to a gene: 0. CDR3 in amino acids: CASSLAGAKNIQYF. The CDR3 DNA reads TGTGCCAGCAGTCTAGCGGGAGCCAAAAACATTCAGTACTTC.

The J gene is TRBJ2-7, the V gene TRBV19; TRBD2 matches at 14 bases. Germline trimming cut 9 bases from V and 12 bases from J; bases unmatched to any gene: 10. The CDR3 contains 13 residues. Germline CDR1 LNHDA, CDR2 SQIVND (reference sequence). The CDR3 sequence is CASSPGLAGELYF. In nucleotides, the CDR3 is TGTGCCAGCTCTCCGGGACTAGCGGGAGAACTGTACTTC.